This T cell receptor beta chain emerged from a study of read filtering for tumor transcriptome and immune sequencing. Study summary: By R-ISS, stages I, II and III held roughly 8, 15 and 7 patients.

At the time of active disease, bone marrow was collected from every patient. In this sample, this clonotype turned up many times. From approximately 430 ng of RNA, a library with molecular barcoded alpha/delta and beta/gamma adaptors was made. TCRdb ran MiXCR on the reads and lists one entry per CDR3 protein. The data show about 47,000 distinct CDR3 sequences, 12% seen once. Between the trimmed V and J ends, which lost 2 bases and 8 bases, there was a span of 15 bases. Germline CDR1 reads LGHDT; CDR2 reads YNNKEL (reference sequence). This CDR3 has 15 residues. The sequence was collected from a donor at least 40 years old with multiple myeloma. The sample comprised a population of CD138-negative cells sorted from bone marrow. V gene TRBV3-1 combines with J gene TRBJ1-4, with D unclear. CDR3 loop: CASSQPDGRREKLFF. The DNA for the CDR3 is TGTGCCAGCAGCCAACCCGACGGGAGGCGAGAAAAACTGTTTTTT.